The 23 T cell receptor beta chains below all came from one sample that was sequenced in a study of blood T cell repertoires in COVID-19 (dated by TCRdb to the early 2020s). To prepare the library, the immunoSEQ multiplex PCR assay was applied. TCRdb took over this immuneACCESS table, retaining in-frame rearrangements with V and J assigned. Such tables are incomplete; in checked studies, under half of the missing clones stem from an unresolved V gene, and the remainder is unexplained. This sample holds under 250,000 clones; around 82% were observed only once. The ten largest account for 4.5% to 7% of the sample. Sample: peripheral blood. These receptors were taken from a woman between 65 and 79 years old with acute or convalescent COVID-19.

The rearrangement links TRBV29-1 to TRBJ2-2; weak D call: TRBD1 (5 bases). V lost 7 bases and J lost 3, with 15 bases in between. The length of the CDR3 is 14 residues. The germline V gene has CDR1 SQVTM and CDR2 ANQGSEA. CDR3 protein: CSAAGRRDTGELFF. The CDR3 nucleotides are TGCAGCGCAGCCGGCCGCAGGGACACCGGGGAGCTGTTTTTT.

This sequence joins TRBV2 and TRBJ2-3, with D uncertain. This CDR3 has 15 amino acids. The germline V gene has CDR1 SNHLY and CDR2 FYNNEI. Trimming left V 6 bases short and J 0 bases short, with 13 bases between. The CDR3 nucleotides are TGTGCCAGCAGGCGTGAGTTCTTAAGCACAGATACGCAGTATTTT. Translated: CASRREFLSTDTQYF.

This clone was counted a few times. J is TRBJ1-6 and V is TRBV19, with 12 positions matching TRBD1. The V and J ends lost 5 bases and 10 bases, in that order; junction bases with no gene match: 24. Germline V gene data show CDR1 as LNHDA and CDR2 as SQIVND (reference sequence). The CDR3 spans 21 residues. CDR3 loop: CASSSNLLPGTGGRGGSPLHF. CDR3 in DNA: TGTGCCAGTAGTTCAAACCTGCTGCCCGGGACAGGGGGCAGGGGTGGATCACCCCTCCACTTT.

The rearrangement joins TRBV6-2 or TRBV6-3 to TRBJ1-2; a weak D match, TRBD1 (6 bases). Trimming removed 2 bases at V and 4 bases at J, with 17 bases between. This CDR3 region has 16 residues. Germline CDR1 is MNHEY and CDR2 is SVGEGT. The chain's CDR3 is CASSYAELGASYGYTF. CDR3 bases: TGTGCCAGCAGTTACGCGGAACTGGGGGCGAGCTATGGCTACACCTTC.

The chain employs TRBV30 and TRBJ2-3; perhaps TRBD1 as D (6 bases). The CDR3 extends over 16 amino acids. Germline V gene data show CDR1 as GTSNPN and CDR2 as SVGIG (reference sequence). Trimming took off 1 base at V and 2 bases at J, with 16 bases between the two ends. CDR3 bases: TGTGCCTGGAGTGAGGGGGTCGACACATCCACAGATACGCAGTATTTT. It codes for CAWSEGVDTSTDTQYF.

Concerning this clone itself: The identical CDR3 is also encoded by other nucleotide sequences in the sample. This rearrangement joins TRBV5-1 to TRBJ1-3; D call uncertain. This CDR3 has 14 amino acids. Germline V gene data show CDR1 as SGHRS and CDR2 as YFSETQ. V was shortened by 0 bases and J by 1 base, with 5 bases between the two germline ends. In DNA form, the CDR3 reads TGCGCCAGCAGCTTGGCAGGATCTGGAAACACCATATATTTT. This codes for CASSLAGSGNTIYF.

This clone was observed a handful of times. The rearrangement joins TRBV7-2 to TRBJ1-1; D is undetermined. Germline CDR1 SGHTA, CDR2 FQGNSA. The CDR3 covers 14 residues. Deletions cut 5 bases from V and 4 bases from J, with 14 bases between. The CDR3 is CASSPAGFTTEAFF. For the CDR3, the DNA is TGTGCCAGCAGCCCTGCGGGGTTCACCACTGAAGCTTTCTTT.

This clone came up a few times. The chain employs TRBV5-1 and TRBJ2-3; D remains ambiguous. Trimming took off 0 bases at V and 0 bases at J, with 8 bases between the two ends. CDR1 SGHRS and CDR2 YFSETQ come from the germline V gene. The CDR3 runs to 15 residues. This CDR3 reads CASSLASLSTDTQYF. CDR3 nucleotide sequence: TGCGCCAGCAGCTTGGCCTCCCTTAGCACAGATACGCAGTATTTT.

This chain connects TRBV6-5 to TRBJ1-1; D ambiguous. V lost 8 bases to trimming and J lost 0 bases, with 10 bases between them. The CDR3 is 13 amino acids. CDR1 is MNHEY and CDR2 is SVGAGI in the germline V gene. The chain's CDR3 is CASSGEMNTEAFF. CDR3 coding DNA: TGTGCCAGCTCCGGTGAGATGAACACTGAAGCTTTCTTT.

This chain connects TRBV24-1 to TRBJ2-3, with 12 bases that match TRBD2. Germline-derived CDR1 and CDR2 are KGHDR and SFDVKD. The CDR3 consists of 16 residues. The V segment lost 6 bases and the J segment 5 bases; nucleotides outside the gene matches: 8. The CDR3 loop reads CATSPRLAGVGDTQYF. As DNA, the CDR3 is TGTGCCACCAGTCCCAGACTAGCGGGAGTGGGAGATACGCAGTATTTT.

This sequence joins TRBV7-3 and TRBJ2-1, with 7 bases that match TRBD2. Germline V gene data show CDR1 as SGHTA and CDR2 as FQGTGA. Trimming removed 0 bases from V and 8 bases from J; junction bases left unmatched: 10. The CDR3 loop spans 16 amino acids. In DNA form, the CDR3 reads TGTGCCAGCAGCTTAACGGCGGGAGTAGATGGGGATGAGCAGTTCTTC. Translating it yields CASSLTAGVDGDEQFF.

The chain links TRBV18 to TRBJ2-2; 7 bases align to TRBD2. V gave up 0 bases and J gave up 6 bases; unmatched junction bases: 7. The CDR3 has 16 amino acids. Germline CDR1 KGHSH, CDR2 LQKENI. The CDR3 here is CASSPPTTGGAGELFF. Here the CDR3 DNA reads TGTGCCAGCTCACCACCGACGACGGGGGGTGCCGGGGAGCTGTTTTTT.

V and J are TRBV2 and TRBJ1-2; perhaps TRBD1 as D (6 bases). Germline loops: CDR1 SNHLY, CDR2 FYNNEI. Trimming removed 1 base from V and 11 bases from J, with 17 bases in between. The CDR3 consists of 14 residues. CDR3 in amino acids: CASSEDRDGTLYTF. In DNA, the CDR3 is TGTGCCAGCAGTGAAGACAGGGATGGAACCCTATACACCTTC.

The chain has TRBV6-6 and TRBJ2-2; 10 bases align to TRBD2. CDR3 length: 14 amino acids. V was pared by 7 bases and J by 4 bases, with 3 bases of the junction left unmatched. CDR1 is MNHNY, CDR2 SVGAGI, per germline (reference sequence). The DNA for the CDR3 is TGTGCCAGCAAACTAGCGGGACCCACCGGGGAGCTGTTTTTT. It yields the protein CASKLAGPTGELFF.

V and J are TRBV28 and TRBJ2-4; possibly TRBD1 for D (6 bases). This CDR3 is 16 amino acids long. Germline V gives CDR1 MDHEN, CDR2 SYDVKM. Trimming cost V 6 bases and J 7 bases, with 22 bases left between them. The CDR3 DNA follows: TGTGCCAGCAGGGGCTCTTTCCCCGGGACATCGAACATTCAGTACTTC. Translation: CASRGSFPGTSNIQYF.

This chain joins TRBV5-1 and TRBJ2-7, with 9 bases aligning to TRBD1. Germline CDR1 is SGHRS and CDR2 is YFSETQ. The CDR3 has 15 amino acids. V trimming: 4 bases; J trimming: 2 bases; junction bases outside the gene matches: 7. As DNA, the CDR3 is TGCGCCAGCAGCAAAACCGGGACAGGGACCTACGAGCAGTACTTC. Protein sequence: CASSKTGTGTYEQYF.

The chain couples TRBV2 to TRBJ2-2; 7 bases are shared with TRBD1. V was pared by 1 base and J by 10 bases, with 3 bases of the junction left unmatched. From germline, CDR1 is SNHLY and CDR2 FYNNEI. The CDR3 length is 13 residues. In nucleotides, the CDR3 is TGTGCCAGCAGTGAAGAGGGGGCGGAGGAGCTGTTTTTT. This gives the protein CASSEEGAEELFF.

Turning to this clone: No conserved phenylalanine or tryptophan ends this CDR3, so it is likely a read error. The limits of the CDR3 on the DNA are not certain, so only TCRdb's listed CDR3 is given. The genes are TRBV5-5 and TRBJ1-4. Inclusive of both ends, the CDR3 amounts to 13 amino acids. Germline V CDR1 and CDR2: SGHKS, YYEKEE (reference sequence). The CDR3 spells CASRGGGRTELYC.

The rearrangement uses TRBV5-1 and TRBJ1-1, with 7 bases aligning to TRBD1. The length of the CDR3 is 14 residues. The junction had 4 bases not matched to a gene; V was cut back by 4 bases and J by 1 base. Germline CDR1 and CDR2: SGHRS and YFSETQ. In DNA, the CDR3 is TGCGCCAGCAGCGAGGGACAGCCGAACACTGAAGCTTTCTTT. This sequence encodes CASSEGQPNTEAFF.

The chain joins TRBV30 to TRBJ2-7; 9 positions match TRBD2. V shed 8 bases and J 2 bases; nucleotides not matched to a gene: 4. The germline V gene encodes CDR1 GTSNPN and CDR2 SVGIG (reference sequence). The CDR3 loop spans 12 amino acids. CDR3 protein: CATAGGPYEQYF. CDR3 bases: TGTGCCACAGCGGGAGGCCCCTACGAGCAGTACTTC.

The V call is TRBV6-6, the J call TRBJ2-7, with a possible D match to TRBD2 (5 bases). The CDR3 has 16 amino acids. CDR1 is MNHNY, CDR2 SVGAGI, per germline (reference sequence). V lost 3 bases and J 0 bases, leaving 15 bases between the germline ends. Here the CDR3 reads CASSYTSRRSSYEQYF. The CDR3 DNA reads as TGTGCCAGCAGTTATACTTCCCGGAGGAGCTCCTACGAGCAGTACTTC.

The rearrangement uses TRBV2 and TRBJ2-5; 9 bases line up with TRBD2. V lost 4 bases and J lost 4; bases outside the gene matches: 7. The V gene's germline CDR1 is SNHLY and CDR2 FYNNEI. This CDR3 spans 15 amino acids. DNA of the CDR3: TGTGCCAGCAGTGTCAACCTAGCGGGACCAGAGACCCAGTACTTC. It yields the protein CASSVNLAGPETQYF.

J is TRBJ1-1 and V is TRBV28, with a possible D match to TRBD1 (5 bases). V lost 3 bases, J lost 5 bases, and 13 bases lay in between. CDR3 size: 14 residues. Germline V CDR1 and CDR2: MDHEN, SYDVKM. The CDR3 reads CASSFRAGRTEAFF. CDR3 DNA: TGTGCCAGCAGTTTCAGGGCAGGGCGGACTGAAGCTTTCTTT.